This T cell receptor (beta chain) was recorded in a study of cytomegalovirus exposure and HLA in healthy donors. With regard to this clone: Its antigen is not identified.

Study observations and caveats: A later analysis linked a missense variant in DCLRE1C to the trimming of TCR beta V and J genes.

The V segment lost 5 bases and the J segment 9 bases; nucleotides outside the gene matches: 4. The CDR3 extends over 13 amino acids. CDR1 and CDR2 (germline): SGHTA, FQGNSA. Primers: 60 Vbeta forward and 13 Jbeta reverse. In the study's own analysis: An analysis performed later counted about 80 million unique TCR beta chains (approximately 12 million of them shared). Profiled with immunoSEQ multiplex PCR; TCRdb holds only in-frame clones, not every one. V and J calls plus clone size are reproduced from that table; the DNA served to infer D and trimming. The sample table sets out 150,000 to 250,000 clones.

This receptor was obtained from a boy aged 5-17 years in good health and CMV-seronegative. The sequenced sample was PBMCs. The gene calls are TRBV7-2 and TRBJ1-6; TRBD1 agrees at 7 bases. The CDR3 DNA reads as TGTGCCAGCAGCCCCCGGGACAGTTCACCCCTCCACTTT. Protein product: CASSPRDSSPLHF.